This TCR beta chain was sequenced during a study of early T cells in non-severe SARS-CoV-2 infection. For the study at large: The sequenced material was bulk RNA from unsorted whole blood, and its chains were unpaired.

Attached unique molecular identifiers marked individual cDNA molecules. From the 5' RACE reads, TCRdb called clonotypes with MiXCR, one entry per CDR3 protein. This table has about 130,000 distinct CDR3 sequences, under 15% appearing once. Whole-study findings and limits: Anti-spike CD8 responses were favored in VDJdb matching, and private and CD4 specificities were missed.

Trimming cost V 3 bases and J 7 bases, with 10 bases left between them. The CDR3 runs 12 residues. CDR1 LGHDT and CDR2 YNNKEL come from the germline V gene (reference sequence). Points on this clonotype: Its antigen remains unidentified.

The source of this sequence is an adult who was a healthcare worker with PCR-confirmed SARS-CoV-2 infection or an uninfected control (not recorded which). V is TRBV3-1 and J is TRBJ2-7; D ambiguous. Material for sequencing was whole blood. This chain's CDR3 is CASSHDRAEQYF. The CDR3 nucleotides are TGTGCCAGCAGCCATGATCGCGCGGAGCAGTACTTC.